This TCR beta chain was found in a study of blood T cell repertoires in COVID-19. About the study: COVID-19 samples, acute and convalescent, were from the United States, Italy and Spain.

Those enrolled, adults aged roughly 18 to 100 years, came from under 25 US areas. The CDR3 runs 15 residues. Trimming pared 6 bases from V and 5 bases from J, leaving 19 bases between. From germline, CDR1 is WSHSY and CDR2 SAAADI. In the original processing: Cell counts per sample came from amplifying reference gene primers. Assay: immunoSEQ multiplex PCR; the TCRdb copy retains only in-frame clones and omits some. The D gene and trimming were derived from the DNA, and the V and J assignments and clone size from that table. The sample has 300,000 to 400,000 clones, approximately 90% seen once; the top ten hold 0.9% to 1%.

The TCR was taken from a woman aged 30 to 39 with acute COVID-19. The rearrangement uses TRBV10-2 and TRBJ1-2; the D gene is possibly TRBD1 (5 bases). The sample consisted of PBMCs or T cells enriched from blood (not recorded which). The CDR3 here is CASSGPDSYLYGYTF. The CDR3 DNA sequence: TGCGCCAGCAGCGGTCCCGACAGCTACCTATATGGCTACACCTTC.